The 2 T cell receptor beta chains presented below share a single source sample, sequenced in a study of cytomegalovirus exposure and HLA in healthy donors. A multiplex PCR was run with 60 Vbeta primers and 13 Jbeta primers. Libraries were prepared by immunoSEQ multiplex PCR; TCRdb keeps only in-frame clonotypes and omits some of them. The data contain 200,000 or so clones, around 79% of them singletons. Sequenced sample: PBMCs. These receptors all stem from a man aged 18 to 29 in good health and CMV-seronegative.

This clone was counted once. This chain links TRBV27 with TRBJ2-7, with 8 bases that match TRBD2. With 6 bases clipped from V and 1 base from J, the junction kept 5 bases outside the gene matches. CDR3 size: 14 residues. The germline CDR1 and CDR2 sequences are MNHEY and SMNVEV (reference sequence). The CDR3 region is CASRPRGGSYEQYF. The CDR3 nucleotides read TGTGCCAGCAGACCTCGGGGGGGGTCCTACGAGCAGTACTTC.

The J gene is TRBJ2-7, the V gene TRBV7-6; 8 bases align to TRBD1. The CDR3 runs 17 residues. V shed 0 bases, J shed 0 bases, and the junction held 7 bases outside the gene matches. Germline CDR1 is SGHVS and CDR2 is FNYEAQ. CDR3 protein: CASSLASTGANSYEQYF. CDR3 nucleotides: TGTGCCAGCAGCTTAGCCTCGACAGGGGCCAACTCCTACGAGCAGTACTTC. The entire variable domain, with the rest obtained from reference TRBV7-6 and TRBJ2-7, is as follows: GAGVSQSPRYKVTKRGQDVALRCDPISGHVSLYWYRQALGQGPEFLTYFNYEAQQDKSGLPNDRFSAERPEGSISTLTIQRTEQRDSAMYRCASSLASTGANSYEQYFGPGTRLTVT.